A selection of T cell receptor beta chains follows, all from one sample in a study of blood T cell repertoires in COVID-19. Using immunoSEQ multiplex PCR, the repertoire was profiled, and TCRdb retains in-frame clones only, with some absent. Among approximately 400,000 clones listed, over 65% were seen once. Sequencing was carried out using peripheral blood. The receptors come from a human donor with acute or convalescent COVID-19. The donor label of this sample is uncertain. Each CDR3 is given with its conserved first and last residue. A D gene is named only where the DNA matches it firmly. Clone size is given for some rows only: seen once, a few or many times, or a class if the clone is expanded.

size	V	J	D	CDR3	DNA
-	TRBV19	TRBJ1-5	-	CASSIWGGQPQHF	TGTGCCAGTAGTATTTGGGGCGGTCAGCCCCAGCATTTT
-	TRBV5-1	TRBJ2-2	-	CASSLVAGTANTGELFF	TGCGCCAGCAGCTTAGTAGCGGGGACAGCGAACACCGGGGAGCTGTTTTTT
-	TRBV7-6	TRBJ1-2	-	CASSLSHRPPYGYTF	TGTGCCAGCAGCTTATCTCACAGGCCACCCTATGGCTACACCTTC
-	TRBV5-8	TRBJ1-3	-	CASSFTRTSGNTIYF	TGTGCCAGCAGCTTTACCAGAACCTCTGGAAACACCATATATTTT
-	TRBV11-2	TRBJ1-4	-	CASSLQTANYEKLFF	TGTGCCAGCAGCTTACAGACAGCTAATTATGAAAAACTGTTTTTT
few	TRBV4-1	TRBJ1-1	-	CASSQGERGREAFF	TGCGCCAGCAGTCAAGGGGAAAGGGGTCGCGAAGCTTTCTTT
-	TRBV28	TRBJ2-7	-	CASKEGQVAGSRGEQYF	TGTGCCAGCAAAGAGGGGCAGGTGGCGGGGTCCAGGGGGGAGCAGTACTTC
-	TRBV11-2	TRBJ2-5	-	CASSLGAGVRETQYF	TGTGCCAGCAGCTTAGGGGCAGGGGTACGGGAGACCCAGTACTTC
-	TRBV18	TRBJ2-5	-	CASSPGLQETQYF	TGTGCCAGCTCCCCAGGGCTTCAAGAGACCCAGTACTTC
-	TRBV28	TRBJ2-1	TRBD1	CASRDSSYNEQFF	TGTGCCAGCCGGGACAGCTCCTACAATGAGCAGTTCTTC
-	TRBV27	TRBJ2-2	TRBD1	CASSLRGRVTGELFF	TGTGCCAGCAGTTTAAGGGGGCGAGTCACCGGGGAGCTGTTTTTT
-	TRBV19	TRBJ2-7	TRBD1	CASSTPKYGTGNYEQYF	TGTGCCAGTAGTACCCCAAAATACGGGACAGGAAACTACGAGCAGTACTTC
-	TRBV9	TRBJ1-6	-	CASSLTQGIGSPLHF	TGTGCCAGCAGCCTAACCCAGGGAATAGGTTCACCCCTCCACTTT
few	TRBV4-2	TRBJ2-5	-	CASSQELAQETQYF	TGTGCCAGCAGCCAAGAGTTAGCCCAAGAGACCCAGTACTTC
-	TRBV19	TRBJ1-1	-	CASHEQGLNTEAFF	TGTGCCAGCCATGAACAGGGACTGAACACTGAAGCTTTCTTT
-	TRBV7-2	TRBJ2-6	TRBD2	CASSLQGLAASGANVLTF	TGTGCCAGCAGCCTCCAAGGACTAGCGGCCTCTGGGGCCAACGTCCTGACTTTC
-	TRBV10-3	TRBJ1-2	TRBD1	CAISGGRGPDGYTF	TGTGCCATCAGTGGGGGCAGGGGGCCCGATGGCTACACCTTC
-	TRBV19	TRBJ2-2	TRBD1	CASTRTGLTGELFF	TGTGCCAGTACGAGGACAGGGCTCACCGGGGAGCTGTTTTTT
few	TRBV6-6	TRBJ1-3	-	CASSYTRRNSGNTIYF	TGTGCCAGCAGTTACACCCGGAGAAACTCTGGAAACACCATATATTTT
-	TRBV5-8	TRBJ2-3	TRBD2	CASSLERGGDTQYF	TGTGCCAGCAGCTTGGAGCGGGGGGGTGATACGCAGTATTTT
once	TRBV27	TRBJ1-1	-	CASSPTRGRNTEAFF	TGTGCCAGCAGTCCCACCCGAGGCAGGAACACTGAAGCTTTCTTT
-	TRBV29-1	TRBJ1-1	-	CSVEVGRGESEEAFF	TGCAGCGTTGAAGTGGGCAGGGGCGAATCCGAAGAAGCTTTCTTT
-	TRBV4-1	TRBJ1-6	-	CASSQDPGKFGSPLHF	TGCGCCAGCAGCCAAGATCCAGGGAAATTTGGTTCACCCCTCCACTTT
-	TRBV24-1	TRBJ1-1	TRBD1	CATSEARQGTAEAFF	TGTGCCACCAGTGAGGCCAGACAGGGTACTGCTGAAGCTTTCTTT
-	TRBV7-7	TRBJ1-5	-	CASSRGRASNQPQHF	TGTGCCAGCAGCCGGGGGAGGGCTAGCAATCAGCCCCAGCATTTT
-	TRBV9	TRBJ1-3	-	CASSVRGYPGNTIYF	TGTGCCAGCAGCGTCAGGGGCTATCCTGGAAACACCATATATTTT
-	TRBV5-5	TRBJ2-7	TRBD2	CASRSGRANSYEQYF	TGTGCCAGCAGAAGCGGGAGGGCCAACTCCTACGAGCAGTACTTC
-	TRBV29-1	TRBJ1-2	-	CSVEDRGGYGYTF	TGCAGCGTTGAAGATCGGGGGGGCTATGGCTACACCTTC
-	TRBV29-1	TRBJ1-4	-	CSVAASEKLFF	TGCAGCGTCGCCGCTAGTGAAAAACTGTTTTTT
-	TRBV18	TRBJ1-2	TRBD1	CASSPDRGLAYGYTF	TGTGCCAGCTCACCCGACAGGGGGCTGGCCTATGGCTACACCTTC